This TCR beta chain derives from a study of shared clonotypes between healthy human individuals. Genomic DNA (from each subset) was split evenly across several immunoSEQ plates. The data were produced by immunoSEQ multiplex PCR, yet TCRdb's version contains in-frame clones alone and is incomplete. The sample has some 2.1 million clones; roughly 94% are singletons. Germline V gene lookup returns CDR1 SGHTA and CDR2 FQGNSA. Trimming removed 11 bases at V and 7 bases at J, with 18 bases between. This CDR3 spans 13 amino acids. This sequence was found in a man between 18 and 29 years old in good health. The J gene is TRBJ1-5, the V gene TRBV7-2; D is perhaps TRBD1 (5 bases). The sample was naive CD4+ T cells sorted from blood. Subset given: CD45RA+ positively selected. CDR3: CARPGRRRQPQHF. The CDR3 nucleotides are TGTGCCCGACCGGGGCGGCGTAGGCAGCCCCAGCATTTT.